These 24 T cell receptor beta chains came from one sample sequenced in a study of blood T cell repertoires in COVID-19. Profiled with immunoSEQ multiplex PCR; TCRdb holds only in-frame clones, not every one. The sample holds approximately 330,000 clones; 90% are singletons and the top ten take about 1%. Sequencing input: peripheral blood. The receptors derive from a woman between 35 and 50 years old with COVID-19, enrolled during active disease.

The chain couples TRBV15 to TRBJ1-2; 7 nucleotides align to TRBD1. J was trimmed by 4 bases and V by 2 bases; bases with no gene match: 7. CDR3 length equals 15 residues. Looked up from germline, CDR1 is LNHNV and CDR2 is YYDKDF (reference sequence). CDR3 nucleotide sequence: TGTGCCACCAGCAGATATACAGGGGAGACCTATGGCTACACCTTC. Amino acid sequence: CATSRYTGETYGYTF. Combining the CDR3 with reference TRBV15 and TRBJ1-2 gives the whole variable domain DAMVIQNPRYQVTQFGKPVTLSCSQTLNHNVMYWYQQKSSQAPKLLFHYYDKDFNNEADTPDNFQSRRPNTSFCFLDIRSPGLGDTAMYLCATSRYTGETYGYTFGSGTRLTVV.

This chain links TRBV5-1 with TRBJ2-5, with TRBD2 matching 10 bases. The V segment lost 4 bases and the J segment 5 bases; nucleotides outside the gene matches: 5. The CDR3 extends over 14 amino acids. Germline V lookup: CDR1 SGHRS, CDR2 YFSETQ. CDR3 nucleotide sequence: TGCGCCAGCAGCGAAGCGGGAGGGCTGGAGACCCAGTACTTC. Translated, it gives CASSEAGGLETQYF.

The chain recombines TRBV19 with TRBJ1-1, with unresolved D. The V end was cut by 3 bases, the J end by 6 bases, with 20 bases between. The CDR3 covers 16 residues. Germline V CDR1 and CDR2: LNHDA, SQIVND (reference sequence). CDR3 nucleotides: TGTGCCAGTAGTATCCCCAGTGTGGGTGGGAGCTCTGAAGCTTTCTTT. Protein: CASSIPSVGGSSEAFF.

V is TRBV4-1 and J is TRBJ1-6; no clear D. Trimming stripped 0 bases from V and 9 bases from J, with 12 bases between. Germline V gives CDR1 MGHRA, CDR2 YSYEKL. CDR3 size: 15 residues. CDR3 in DNA: TGCGCCAGCAGCCAAGATAAGATAACGGGTTCACCCCTCCACTTT. It specifies CASSQDKITGSPLHF.

The CDR3 bases are TGTGCCAGCAGTTTTAACGGGGTGGGTGGCTACACCTTC. As protein: CASSFNGVGGYTF. The chain uses TRBV6-6 and TRBJ1-2; D is ambiguous. The CDR3 has 13 amino acids. The ends were cut back, 4 bases at V and 7 bases at J, with 13 bases in the middle. Per germline, CDR1 MNHNY and CDR2 SVGAGI (reference sequence).

The chain recombines TRBV6-5 with TRBJ2-2; 8 bases match TRBD1. The germline gives CDR1 MNHEY, CDR2 SVGAGI. CDR3 size: 14 residues. V shed 6 bases and J 4 bases; nucleotides not matched to a gene: 4. In nucleotides, the CDR3 is TGTGCCAGCAGGCTTACAGGGGGCACCGGGGAGCTGTTTTTT. Translation gives CASRLTGGTGELFF.

A single count supports this clone. The chain is built from TRBV6-1 and TRBJ1-1; no reliable D call. The germline V gene encodes CDR1 MNHNS and CDR2 SASEGT. V gave up 1 base and J gave up 1 base, with 16 bases separating them. This CDR3 contains 17 residues. In DNA, the CDR3 is TGTGCCAGCAGTGAAGAACCGGCGGGCCAGTGGAACACTGAAGCTTTCTTT. Its protein product is CASSEEPAGQWNTEAFF.

The CDR3: CASSLGEENIQYF. The CDR3 coding sequence is TGTGCCAGCAGCTTGGGGGAGGAAAACATTCAGTACTTC. The chain couples TRBV5-4 to TRBJ2-4; TRBD2 might be the D (6 bases). In germline, CDR1 is SGHNT, CDR2 YYREEE (reference sequence). The V gene lost 0 bases and the J gene lost 5 bases, with 6 bases spanning the gap. The CDR3 is made up of 13 amino acids.

The chain combines TRBV13 with TRBJ2-1; TRBD2 aligns across 9 bases. The CDR3 spans 18 residues. Germline V lookup: CDR1 PRHDT, CDR2 FYEKMQ (reference sequence). J gave up 9 bases and V 0 bases, and 15 bases lay outside the gene matches. CDR3 loop: CASSLGLAGRSDASEQFF. The CDR3 nucleotides are TGTGCCAGCAGCTTAGGCCTAGCGGGGAGAAGCGATGCCAGTGAGCAGTTCTTC.

The chain combines TRBV5-5 with TRBJ1-4, with 7 bases lining up with TRBD1. The CDR3 extends over 15 amino acids. The germline CDR1 and CDR2 sequences are SGHKS and YYEKEE (reference sequence). Trimming took 4 bases from V and 7 from J; bases not matched to a gene: 10. The chain's CDR3 is CASSILQGTAEKLFF. For the CDR3, the DNA is TGTGCCAGCAGCATACTACAGGGGACAGCTGAAAAACTGTTTTTT.

The chain joins TRBV5-5 to TRBJ2-7, with TRBD1 matching over 8 bases. The V segment lost 2 bases and the J segment 1 base; nucleotides outside the gene matches: 2. Germline V lookup: CDR1 SGHKS, CDR2 YYEKEE (reference sequence). The CDR3 is made up of 14 amino acids. Here the CDR3 reads CASSFRDRSYEQYF. The DNA of the CDR3 is TGTGCCAGCAGCTTCCGGGACAGGTCCTACGAGCAGTACTTC.

The chain combines TRBV9 with TRBJ1-2; D uncertain. This CDR3 is 16 amino acids long. Germline-derived CDR1 and CDR2 are SGDLS and YYNGEE. Between the trimmed V and J ends, which lost 3 bases and 8 bases, there was a span of 23 bases. CDR3 nucleotide sequence: TGTGCCAGCAGCGCGCCCGTGGCCCGGGATTTCTACGGCTACACCTTC. Encoded protein: CASSAPVARDFYGYTF. Full variable domain (outside the CDR3, taken from reference TRBV9 and TRBJ1-2): DSGVTQTPKHLITATGQRVTLRCSPRSGDLSVYWYQQSLDQGLQFLIQYYNGEERAKGNILERFSAQQFPDLHSELNLSSLELGDSALYFCASSAPVARDFYGYTFGSGTRLTVV.

V usage is TRBV7-9 and J usage is TRBJ2-1; possibly TRBD1 for D (5 bases). The CDR3 contains 15 residues. Germline CDR1 reads SEHNR; CDR2 reads FQNEAQ (reference sequence). Trimming removed 7 bases at V and 6 bases at J, with 19 bases between. The DNA for the CDR3 is TGTGCCAGCACCCCCTCCGGCAGGGCCCTCAATGAGCAGTTCTTC. Amino acids: CASTPSGRALNEQFF.

This clone was recorded only once. The chain has TRBV2 and TRBJ1-1, with D tentatively TRBD1 (5 bases). Trimming pared 6 bases from V and 5 bases from J, leaving 19 bases between. The germline V gene encodes CDR1 SNHLY and CDR2 FYNNEI. The CDR3 extends over 15 amino acids. CDR3 in amino acids: CASRRDGLGGTEAFF. The CDR3, as DNA: TGTGCCAGCAGGCGGGACGGCCTGGGGGGGACTGAAGCTTTCTTT.

The chain combines TRBV5-1 with TRBJ2-7; D not resolved. Germline V gene data show CDR1 as SGHRS and CDR2 as YFSETQ. This CDR3 is 12 amino acids long. Trimming removed 4 bases from V and 0 bases from J, with 5 bases in between. The CDR3 DNA sequence: TGCGCCAGCAGCCCGAGCTCCTACGAGCAGTACTTC. Translation: CASSPSSYEQYF. The full variable domain, its missing parts supplied by reference TRBV5-1 and TRBJ2-7, is KAGVTQTPRYLIKTRGQQVTLSCSPISGHRSVSWYQQTPGQGLQFLFEYFSETQRNKGNFPGRFSGRQFSNSRSEMNVSTLELGDSALYLCASSPSSYEQYFGPGTRLTVT.

The V call is TRBV4-3, the J call TRBJ1-2; tentative D call: TRBD1 (5 bases). CDR1 LGHNA and CDR2 YSLEER come from the germline V gene. V was trimmed by 1 base and J by 8 bases, leaving 14 bases between them. The CDR3 has 14 amino acids. In DNA form, the CDR3 reads TGCGCCAGCAGCCAAGTAACAGGACGTCGAGGCTACACCTTC. Residues: CASSQVTGRRGYTF.

V gene TRBV7-9 combines with J gene TRBJ2-1; TRBD2 matches at 8 bases. Germline V gene sequence: CDR1 SEHNR, CDR2 FQNEAQ (reference sequence). V lost 5 bases and J lost 5; bases outside the gene matches: 8. This CDR3 has 15 residues. CDR3 bases: TGTGCCAGCAGCATCGTAGCGGGGATGGACAATGAGCAGTTCTTC. This codes for CASSIVAGMDNEQFF.

The chain links TRBV10-3 to TRBJ2-1; 8 bases fit TRBD1. The V segment lost 6 bases and the J segment 10 bases; nucleotides outside the gene matches: 14. The CDR3 is 15 residues long. CDR1 ENHRY and CDR2 SYGVKD come from the germline V gene. This chain's CDR3 is CAIRTDRGSGSEQFF. The CDR3 DNA sequence: TGTGCCATCAGAACCGACAGGGGATCGGGGAGCGAGCAGTTCTTC.

The chain employs TRBV19 and TRBJ2-7; 11 positions match TRBD2. The CDR3 spans 17 residues. The germline CDR1 and CDR2 sequences are LNHDA and SQIVND (reference sequence). The junction had 11 bases not matched to a gene; V was cut back by 1 base and J by 6 bases. In DNA, the CDR3 is TGTGCCAGTAGTATAGCTTTTTCCCCGGGACTAGCGGCCGAGCAGTACTTC. This encodes CASSIAFSPGLAAEQYF.

The rearrangement links TRBV28 to TRBJ1-6, with D hard to call. CDR3 length: 15 amino acids. Trimming removed 5 bases at V and 11 bases at J, with 19 bases between. CDR1 MDHEN and CDR2 SYDVKM come from the germline V gene. The CDR3 loop is CASSETGIILPPLHF. The CDR3 region has the DNA TGTGCCAGCAGTGAAACCGGGATCATACTACCACCCCTCCACTTT. Full variable domain (outside the CDR3, taken from reference TRBV28 and TRBJ1-6): DVKVTQSSRYLVKRTGEKVFLECVQDMDHENMFWYRQDPGLGLRLIYFSYDVKMKEKGDIPEGYSVSREKKERFSLILESASTNQTSMYLCASSETGIILPPLHFGNGTRLTVT.

The chain is built from TRBV4-1 and TRBJ2-7, with D possibly TRBD2 on 7 matching bases. The CDR3 consists of 16 residues. V was cut by 1 base and J by 2 bases, with 15 bases left in between. Germline CDR1 is MGHRA and CDR2 is YSYEKL. The CDR3 DNA reads as TGCGCCAGCAGCCAAGTAGTGCGGGGGCCACCCTACGAGCAGTACTTC. It encodes CASSQVVRGPPYEQYF.

The chain joins TRBV9 to TRBJ2-1, with 7 bases lining up with TRBD1. The junction had 5 bases not matched to a gene; V was cut back by 3 bases and J by 5 bases. The CDR3 runs 14 residues. Germline V gives CDR1 SGDLS, CDR2 YYNGEE. The CDR3 sequence is CASSATGTDNEQFF. The CDR3 DNA follows: TGTGCCAGCAGCGCCACCGGGACAGACAATGAGCAGTTCTTC. The variable domain in full, completed from reference TRBV9 and TRBJ2-1, reads DSGVTQTPKHLITATGQRVTLRCSPRSGDLSVYWYQQSLDQGLQFLIQYYNGEERAKGNILERFSAQQFPDLHSELNLSSLELGDSALYFCASSATGTDNEQFFGPGTRLTVL.

The chain employs TRBV27 and TRBJ2-2, with 9 bases fitting TRBD2. Germline V gives CDR1 MNHEY, CDR2 SMNVEV (reference sequence). The CDR3 has 16 residues. The V and J ends lost 2 bases and 4 bases, in that order; junction bases with no gene match: 5. The CDR3 loop is CASSLIAGASTGELFF. Here the CDR3 DNA reads TGTGCCAGCAGTTTAATAGCGGGAGCGTCCACCGGGGAGCTGTTTTTT.

This chain links TRBV28 with TRBJ1-2; the D is unclear. The CDR3 has 15 residues. The V end was cut by 4 bases, the J end by 6 bases, with 18 bases between. Germline assignment: CDR1 MDHEN and CDR2 SYDVKM. The CDR3 DNA sequence: TGTGCCAGCAGTTCCACCGACCGGGAGGGTAATGGCTACACCTTC. It codes for CASSSTDREGNGYTF.